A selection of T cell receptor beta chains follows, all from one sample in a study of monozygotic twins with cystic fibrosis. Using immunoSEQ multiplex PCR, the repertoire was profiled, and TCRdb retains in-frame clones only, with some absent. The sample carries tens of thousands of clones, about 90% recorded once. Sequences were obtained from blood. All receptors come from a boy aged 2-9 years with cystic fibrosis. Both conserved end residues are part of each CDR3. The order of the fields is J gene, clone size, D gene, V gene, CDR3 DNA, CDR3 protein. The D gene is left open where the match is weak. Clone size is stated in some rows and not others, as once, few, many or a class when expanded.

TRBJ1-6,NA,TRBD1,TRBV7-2,TGTGCCAGCAGTTCAGAGGGCAGGGGGAATTCACCCCTCCACTTT,CASSSEGRGNSPLHF
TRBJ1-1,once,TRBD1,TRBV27,TGTGCCAGCAGTTCCTGGACAGGGACTGAAGCTTTCTTT,CASSSWTGTEAFF
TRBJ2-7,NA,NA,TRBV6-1,TGTGCCAGCAGTGAAGTTGGAGGCTCCTACGAGCAGTACTTC,CASSEVGGSYEQYF
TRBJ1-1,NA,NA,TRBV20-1,TGCAGTGCTAGTGGAGAAACTGAAGCTTTCTTT,CSASGETEAFF
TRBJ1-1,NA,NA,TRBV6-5,TGTGCCAGCAGTTACTCTATTTACACTGAAGCTTTCTTT,CASSYSIYTEAFF
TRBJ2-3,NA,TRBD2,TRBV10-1,TGCGCCAGCAGTGTTTTAGCGGGGGGGAGCACAGATACGCAGTATTTT,CASSVLAGGSTDTQYF
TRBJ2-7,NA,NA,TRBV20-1,TGCAGTGCTAGGGGGACATTCGAGCAGTACTTC,CSARGTFEQYF
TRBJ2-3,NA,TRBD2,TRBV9,TGTGCCAGCAGCGTGACCCCAGCGGGGGGAACAGATACGCAGTATTTT,CASSVTPAGGTDTQYF
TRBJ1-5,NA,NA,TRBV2,TGTGCCAGTAGCGGGGGAGGCACAGTAAGTAATCAGCCCCAGCATTTT,CASSGGGTVSNQPQHF
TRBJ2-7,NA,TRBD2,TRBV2,TGTGCCAGGGCTGGAGCGGGGGGGCCTACCCCATACGAGCAGTACTTC,CARAGAGGPTPYEQYF
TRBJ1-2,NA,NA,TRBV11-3,TGTGCCAGCAGCGTCGGACAGAGTTCCTATGGCTACACCTTC,CASSVGQSSYGYTF
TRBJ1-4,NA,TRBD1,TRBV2,TGTGCCAGCAGTGGACAGGGTTCAACTAATGAAAAACTGTTTTTT,CASSGQGSTNEKLFF
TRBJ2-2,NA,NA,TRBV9,TGTGCCAGCAGCGCGGGAAGTCTGGAGACCGGGGAGCTGTTTTTT,CASSAGSLETGELFF
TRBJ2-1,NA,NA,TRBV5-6,TGTGCCAGCAGCTTGAGGACCGCTGCCTACAATGAGCAGTTCTTC,CASSLRTAAYNEQFF
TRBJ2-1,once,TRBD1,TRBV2,TGTGCCAGCAAAAACAGGGGGTTAGATGAGCAGTTCTTC,CASKNRGLDEQFF
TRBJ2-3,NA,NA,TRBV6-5,TGTGCCAGCAGTTACGGGTACCTTACAGATACGCAGTATTTT,CASSYGYLTDTQYF
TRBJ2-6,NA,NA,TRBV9,TGTGCCAGCAGCGTCCTTGGCCAGGGTAACTCTGGGGCCAACGTCCTGACTTTC,CASSVLGQGNSGANVLTF
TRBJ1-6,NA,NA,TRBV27,TGTGCCAGCAGGTTTGGGGTTTCACCCCTCCACTTT,CASRFGVSPLHF
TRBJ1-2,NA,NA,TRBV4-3,TGCGCCAGCAGCCTACAAGCTGTAGGGCAATATGGCTACACCTTC,CASSLQAVGQYGYTF
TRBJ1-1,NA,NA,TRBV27,TGTGCCAGCAGTTTATCGGGATGGGGGGTCGACACTGAAGCTTTCTTT,CASSLSGWGVDTEAFF
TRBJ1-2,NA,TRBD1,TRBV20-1,TGCAGTGCTAACAGGGGATCGGGCGGTACCTTC,CSANRGSGGTF
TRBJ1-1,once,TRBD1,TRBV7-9,TGTGCCAGCAGCTTGACAGGGGATTACACTGAAGCTTTCTTT,CASSLTGDYTEAFF
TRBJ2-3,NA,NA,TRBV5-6,TGTGCCAGCAGCCGGACTAGACAGGGGTCAGATACGCAGTATTTT,CASSRTRQGSDTQYF
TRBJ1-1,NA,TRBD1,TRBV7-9,TGTGCCAGCAGCTTAGAAGGGGGCTCCTCCACTGAAGCTTTCTTT,CASSLEGGSSTEAFF
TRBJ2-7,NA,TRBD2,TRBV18,TGTGCCAGCTCACCAGGGACTAGCGGGGGGCAATACGAGCAGTACTTC,CASSPGTSGGQYEQYF
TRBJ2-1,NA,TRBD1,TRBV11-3,TGTGCCAGCAGCGCCACAGGGGGAGCCAACAATGAGCAGTTCTTC,CASSATGGANNEQFF